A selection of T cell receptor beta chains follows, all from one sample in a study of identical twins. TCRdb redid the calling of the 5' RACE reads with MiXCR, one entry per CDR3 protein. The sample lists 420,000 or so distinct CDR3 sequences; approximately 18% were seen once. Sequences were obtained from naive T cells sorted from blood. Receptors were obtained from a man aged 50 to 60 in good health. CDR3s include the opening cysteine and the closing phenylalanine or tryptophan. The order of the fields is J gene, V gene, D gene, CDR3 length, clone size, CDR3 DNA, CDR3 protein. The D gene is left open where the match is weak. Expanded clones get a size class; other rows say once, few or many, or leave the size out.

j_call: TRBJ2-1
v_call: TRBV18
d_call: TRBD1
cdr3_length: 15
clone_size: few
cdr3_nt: TGTGCCAGCTCACCCGACAGGGCGCATGACAATGAGCAGTTCTTC
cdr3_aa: CASSPDRAHDNEQFF

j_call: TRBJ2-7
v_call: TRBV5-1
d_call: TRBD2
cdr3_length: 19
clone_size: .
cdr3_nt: TGCGCCAGCAGCTTGGCCCCGGGACTAGCGGGAGTAGGGAACTACGAGCAGTACTTC
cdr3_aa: CASSLAPGLAGVGNYEQYF

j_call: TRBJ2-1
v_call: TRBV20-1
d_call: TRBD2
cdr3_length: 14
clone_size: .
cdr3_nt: TGCAGTGCCCCAGGACTAGCAGGCTACAATGAGCAGTTCTTC
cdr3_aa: CSAPGLAGYNEQFF

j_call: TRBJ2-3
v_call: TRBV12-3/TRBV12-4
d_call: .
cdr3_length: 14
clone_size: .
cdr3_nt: TGTGCCAGCAGTTTATCTGGCCACGCAGATACGCAGTATTTT
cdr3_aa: CASSLSGHADTQYF

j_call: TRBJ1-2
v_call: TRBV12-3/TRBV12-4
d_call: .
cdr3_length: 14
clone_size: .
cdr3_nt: TGTGCCAGCAGTTTAACGGGGGGCGTCTATGGCTACACCTTC
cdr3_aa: CASSLTGGVYGYTF

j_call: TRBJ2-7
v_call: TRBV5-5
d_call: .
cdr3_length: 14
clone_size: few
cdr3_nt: TGTGCCAGCAGCTTGCGGGACACATACTACGAGCAGTACTTC
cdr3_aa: CASSLRDTYYEQYF

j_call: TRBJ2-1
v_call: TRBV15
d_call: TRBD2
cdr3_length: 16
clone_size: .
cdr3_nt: TGTGCCACCAGCAGGGGAGGACTAGCGGGATTGATTGAGCAGTTCTTC
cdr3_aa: CATSRGGLAGLIEQFF

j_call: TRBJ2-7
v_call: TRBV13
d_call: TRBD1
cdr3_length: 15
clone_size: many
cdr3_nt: TGTGCCAGCAGCTCTCCCGGGACAGGGGAGCACGAGCAGTACTTC
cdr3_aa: CASSSPGTGEHEQYF

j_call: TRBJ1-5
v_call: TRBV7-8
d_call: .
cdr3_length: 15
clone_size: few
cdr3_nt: TGTGCCAGCAGCTTTCGGGGCGGAGGAGTTCAGCCCCAGCATTTT
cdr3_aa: CASSFRGGGVQPQHF

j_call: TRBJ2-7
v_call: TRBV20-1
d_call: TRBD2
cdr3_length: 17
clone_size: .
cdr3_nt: TGCAGTGCTAGAGACTACCCGAAAACTAGCGCAGCCTACGAGCAGTACTTC
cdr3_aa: CSARDYPKTSAAYEQYF

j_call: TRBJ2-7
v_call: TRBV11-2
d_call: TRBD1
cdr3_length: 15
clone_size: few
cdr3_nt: TGTGCCAGCAGCTTAGTAACAGGGGGCGCCTACGAGCAGTACTTC
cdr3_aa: CASSLVTGGAYEQYF

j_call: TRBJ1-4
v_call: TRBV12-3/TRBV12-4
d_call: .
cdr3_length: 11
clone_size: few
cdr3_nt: TGTGCCAGCAACAAGGGTCAAAAACTGTTTTTT
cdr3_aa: CASNKGQKLFF

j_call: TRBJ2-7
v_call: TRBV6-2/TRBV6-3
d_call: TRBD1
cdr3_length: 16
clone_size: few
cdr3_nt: TGTGCCAGCAGTTATAGGGGGACAGGACGCGGCTACGAGCAGTACTTC
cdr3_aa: CASSYRGTGRGYEQYF

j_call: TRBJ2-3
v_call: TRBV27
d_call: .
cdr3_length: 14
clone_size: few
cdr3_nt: TGTGCCAGCAGAGAGAGCGGGAGCACAGATACGCAGTATTTT
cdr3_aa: CASRESGSTDTQYF

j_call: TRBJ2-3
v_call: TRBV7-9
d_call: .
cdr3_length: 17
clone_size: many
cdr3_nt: TGTGCCAGCAGCATAGAACTTCTGGGCGAGTACACAGATACGCAGTATTTT
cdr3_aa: CASSIELLGEYTDTQYF

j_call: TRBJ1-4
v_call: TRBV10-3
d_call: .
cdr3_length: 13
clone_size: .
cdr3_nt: TGTGCCATTCCGGGTTCCCCCACGGAAAAACTGTTTTTT
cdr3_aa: CAIPGSPTEKLFF

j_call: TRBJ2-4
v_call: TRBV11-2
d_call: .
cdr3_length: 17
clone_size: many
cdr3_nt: TGTGCCAGCAGCCCACTGGCAGGCCTACTAGCCAAAAACATTCAGTACTTC
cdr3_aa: CASSPLAGLLAKNIQYF

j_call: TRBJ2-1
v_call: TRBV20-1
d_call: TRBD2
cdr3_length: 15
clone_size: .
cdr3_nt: TGCAGTGCTGGGATGACTAGCGGGAGGTTAAATGAGCAGTTCTTC
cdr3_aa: CSAGMTSGRLNEQFF

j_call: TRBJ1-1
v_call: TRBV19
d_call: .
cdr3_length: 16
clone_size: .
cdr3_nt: TGTGCCAGTAGTATCGGATACAGAGAAGTGAACACTGAAGCTTTCTTT
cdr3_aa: CASSIGYREVNTEAFF

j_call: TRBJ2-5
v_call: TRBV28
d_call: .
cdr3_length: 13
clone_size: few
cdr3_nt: TGTGCCAGCAGTTTCTGGGGATACGAGACCCAGTACTTC
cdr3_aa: CASSFWGYETQYF

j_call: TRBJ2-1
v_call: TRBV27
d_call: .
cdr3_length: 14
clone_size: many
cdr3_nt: TGTGCCAGCAGTACCGTCCATAATACCAATGAGCAGTTCTTC
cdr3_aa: CASSTVHNTNEQFF

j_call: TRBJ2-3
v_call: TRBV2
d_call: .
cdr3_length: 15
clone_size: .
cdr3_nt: TGTGCCAGCAGAGCTACCAGTCAGAGCACAGATACGCAGTATTTT
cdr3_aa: CASRATSQSTDTQYF

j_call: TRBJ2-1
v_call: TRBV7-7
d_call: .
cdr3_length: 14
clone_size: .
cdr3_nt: TGTGCCAGCAGCTTAGATGAGGCGAGCAATGAGCAGTTCTTC
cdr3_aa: CASSLDEASNEQFF

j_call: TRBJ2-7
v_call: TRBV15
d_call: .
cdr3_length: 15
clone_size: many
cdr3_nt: TGTGCCACCAGCCCTCCGAGGAGGGGAGCCTACGAGCAGTACTTC
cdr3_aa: CATSPPRRGAYEQYF

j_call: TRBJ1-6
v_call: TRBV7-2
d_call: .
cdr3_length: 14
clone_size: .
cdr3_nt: TGTGCCAGCAGTAATTCAGGCTGGAATTCACCCCTCCACTTT
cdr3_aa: CASSNSGWNSPLHF

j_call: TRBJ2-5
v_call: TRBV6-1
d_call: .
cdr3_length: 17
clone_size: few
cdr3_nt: TGTGCCAGCAGAACGCACCGACTCTCCACAGGAGGGGAGACCCAGTACTTC
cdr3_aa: CASRTHRLSTGGETQYF

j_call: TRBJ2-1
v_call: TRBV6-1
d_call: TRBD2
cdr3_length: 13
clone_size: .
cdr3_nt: TGTGCCAGCACCGGGACTAGCTTGAATGAGCAGTTCTTC
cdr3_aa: CASTGTSLNEQFF

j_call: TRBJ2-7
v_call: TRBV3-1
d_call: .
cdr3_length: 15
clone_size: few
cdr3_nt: TGTGCCAGCAGCCAAGATCTAAGGTCGGAAGTAAAGCAGTACTTC
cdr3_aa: CASSQDLRSEVKQYF

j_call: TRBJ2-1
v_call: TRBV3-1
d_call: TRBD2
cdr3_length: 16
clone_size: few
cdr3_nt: TGTGCCAGCAGCCCTTCGACTAGCGGGGGGCGGGGTGAGCAGTTCTTC
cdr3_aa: CASSPSTSGGRGEQFF

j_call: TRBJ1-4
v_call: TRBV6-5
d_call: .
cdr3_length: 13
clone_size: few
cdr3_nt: TGTGCCAGCAGTTACTCGACCGGGAGAAAACTGTTTTTT
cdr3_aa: CASSYSTGRKLFF

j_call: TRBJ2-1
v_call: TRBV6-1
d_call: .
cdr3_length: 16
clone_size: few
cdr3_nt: TGTGCCAGCAGGCCCGGTGGACAGAGCTCCTACAATGAGCAGTTCTTC
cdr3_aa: CASRPGGQSSYNEQFF

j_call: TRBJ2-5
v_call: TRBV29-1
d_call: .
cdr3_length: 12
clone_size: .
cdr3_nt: TGCAGCGTTGAAGATGGGTGGGAGACCCAGTACTTC
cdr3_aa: CSVEDGWETQYF

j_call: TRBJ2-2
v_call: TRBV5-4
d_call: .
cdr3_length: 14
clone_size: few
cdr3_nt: TGTGCCAGCAGCTTGGAGACTCCCGCCGGGGAGCTGTTTTTT
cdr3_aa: CASSLETPAGELFF

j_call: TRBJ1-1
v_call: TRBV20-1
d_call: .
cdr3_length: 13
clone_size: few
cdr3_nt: TGCAGTGCTATAGGGGACCTGAACACTGAAGCTTTCTTT
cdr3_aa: CSAIGDLNTEAFF

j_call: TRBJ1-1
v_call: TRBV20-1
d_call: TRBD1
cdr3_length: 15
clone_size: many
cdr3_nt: TGCAGTGCTGGGGGTTGGAGGGGGCCTTCCACTGAAGCTTTCTTT
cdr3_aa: CSAGGWRGPSTEAFF

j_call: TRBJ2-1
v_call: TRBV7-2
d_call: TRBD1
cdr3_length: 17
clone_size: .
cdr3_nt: TGTGCCAGCAGCTTAGGGATTGCGGGACAGGGTGGCAATGAGCAGTTCTTC
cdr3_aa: CASSLGIAGQGGNEQFF

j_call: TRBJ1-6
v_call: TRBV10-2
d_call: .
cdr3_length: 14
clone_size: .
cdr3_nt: TGCGCCAGCAGTGAGTCGCCCGATAATTCACCCCTCCACTTT
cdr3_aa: CASSESPDNSPLHF

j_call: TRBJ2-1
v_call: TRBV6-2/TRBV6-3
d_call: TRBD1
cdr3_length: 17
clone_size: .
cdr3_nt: TGTGCCAGCAGCCCGACCAGGGGGAAACCTTCCTACAATGAGCAGTTCTTC
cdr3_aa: CASSPTRGKPSYNEQFF

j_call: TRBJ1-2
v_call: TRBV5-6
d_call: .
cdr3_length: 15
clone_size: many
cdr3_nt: TGTGCCAGCAGCCCGGGACTTTACTCCTCCTATGGCTACACCTTC
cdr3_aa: CASSPGLYSSYGYTF

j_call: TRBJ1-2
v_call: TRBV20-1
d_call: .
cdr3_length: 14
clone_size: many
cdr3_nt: TGCAGTGCTAGAGATTCGCGTTCCAACTATGGCTACACCTTC
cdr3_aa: CSARDSRSNYGYTF

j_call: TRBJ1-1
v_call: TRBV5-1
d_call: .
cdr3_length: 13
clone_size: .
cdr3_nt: TGCGCCAGCAGCTTGCCACCGAACACTGAAGCTTTCTTT
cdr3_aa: CASSLPPNTEAFF

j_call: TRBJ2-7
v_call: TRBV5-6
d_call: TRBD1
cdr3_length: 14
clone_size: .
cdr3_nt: TGTGCCAGCAGCTTGAAGCAGGGGGTCAACGAGCAGTACTTC
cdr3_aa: CASSLKQGVNEQYF

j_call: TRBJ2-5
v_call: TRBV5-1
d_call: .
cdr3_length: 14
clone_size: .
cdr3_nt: TGCGCCAGCAGCTCGACCCTACTAAGAGAGACCCAGTACTTC
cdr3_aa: CASSSTLLRETQYF

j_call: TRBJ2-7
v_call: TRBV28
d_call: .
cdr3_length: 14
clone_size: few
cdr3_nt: TGTGCCAGCAGTTCCCCGGTGTGGAAGTACGAGCAGTACTTC
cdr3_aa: CASSSPVWKYEQYF

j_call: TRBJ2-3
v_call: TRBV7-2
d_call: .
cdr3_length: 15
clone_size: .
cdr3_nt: TGTGCCAGCAGCTTAGATCAGGGTGTGACAGATACGCAGTATTTT
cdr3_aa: CASSLDQGVTDTQYF

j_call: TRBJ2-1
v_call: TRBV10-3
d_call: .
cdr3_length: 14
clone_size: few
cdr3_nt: TGTGCCATCAGAAACCGGGCCCCCCCAGATGAGCAGTTCTTC
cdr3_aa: CAIRNRAPPDEQFF

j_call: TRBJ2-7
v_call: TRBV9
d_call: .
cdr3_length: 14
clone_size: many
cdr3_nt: TGTGCCAGCAGCCCTTCAGTTAGCTCCTACGAGCAGTACTTC
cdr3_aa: CASSPSVSSYEQYF

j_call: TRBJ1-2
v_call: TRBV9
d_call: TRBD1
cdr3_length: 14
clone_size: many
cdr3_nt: TGTGCCAGCAGCGTGCAGACAGGGAGGCATGGCTACACCTTC
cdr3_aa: CASSVQTGRHGYTF

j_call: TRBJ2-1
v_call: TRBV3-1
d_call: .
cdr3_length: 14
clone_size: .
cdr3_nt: TGTGCCAGCAGCCAAGTGCACCTAGTACTTGAGCAGTTCTTC
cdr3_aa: CASSQVHLVLEQFF

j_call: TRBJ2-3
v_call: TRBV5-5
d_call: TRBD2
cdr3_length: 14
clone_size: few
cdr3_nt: TGTGCCAGCAGATCGCTAGCGGGAGGAGATACGCAGTATTTT
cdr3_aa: CASRSLAGGDTQYF

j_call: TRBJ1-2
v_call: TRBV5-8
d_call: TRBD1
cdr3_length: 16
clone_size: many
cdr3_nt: TGTGCCAGCAGCTACCCCGGGACAGCGATTAACTATGGCTACACCTTC
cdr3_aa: CASSYPGTAINYGYTF

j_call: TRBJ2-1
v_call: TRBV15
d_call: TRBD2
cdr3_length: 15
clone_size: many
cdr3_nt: TGTGCCACCAGCAAGACTAGCGGGACTTACAATGAGCAGTTCTTC
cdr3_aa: CATSKTSGTYNEQFF

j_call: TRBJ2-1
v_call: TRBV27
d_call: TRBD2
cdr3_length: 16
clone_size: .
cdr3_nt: TGTGCCAGCAGTTTGGGAACTAGCGGGAGTTACCGTGAGCAGTTCTTC
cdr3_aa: CASSLGTSGSYREQFF

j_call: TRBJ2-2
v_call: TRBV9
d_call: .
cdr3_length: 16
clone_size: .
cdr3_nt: TGTGCCAGCAGCCCCCGGGGTAGCCGTACTACCGGGGAGCTGTTTTTT
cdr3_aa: CASSPRGSRTTGELFF

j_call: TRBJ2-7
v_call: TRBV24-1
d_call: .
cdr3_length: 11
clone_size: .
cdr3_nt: TGTGCCACCAGTGCTGAAGGCGGGCAGTACTTC
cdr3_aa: CATSAEGGQYF

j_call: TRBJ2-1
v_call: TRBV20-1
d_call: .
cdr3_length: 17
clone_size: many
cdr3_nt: TGCAGTGCCGAAGGGGGCTGGGGGGCAAGCTCCTACAATGAGCAGTTCTTC
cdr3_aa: CSAEGGWGASSYNEQFF

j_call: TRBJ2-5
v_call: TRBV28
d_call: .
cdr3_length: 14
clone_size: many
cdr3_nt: TGTGCCAGCAGTTTACGGCAGAACCAAGAGACCCAGTACTTC
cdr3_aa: CASSLRQNQETQYF